This T cell receptor beta chain appears in the sequencing data of a study of T-cell memory formation after mild COVID-19. Study details: TCR clustering was largely donor specific.

Study results and caveats: SARS-CoV-2 specificity of second-wave clones peaking day 37 was unconfirmed. The pre-infection memory compartment contained some responding clones, suggesting cross-reactive memory joined.

With regard to this clonotype: Its antigen is unidentified.

With constant-segment primers, 5'RACE yielded cDNA libraries of TCR alpha and TCR beta that carried sample barcodes and UMIs. TCRdb independently ran MiXCR on the 5' RACE reads; one entry per CDR3 protein. The data contain some 270,000 distinct CDR3 sequences, approximately 15% of them seen just once; the ten biggest clones take up more than 2%. The clonotype comes from an adult woman who had mild COVID-19 (a few samples of this study predate the infection). Cell type and time point are not known. The sequenced sample consisted of PBMCs or a T cell subset sorted from them (not recorded which).

The CDR3 bases are TGTGCCAGTAGTATTGGGAGGAGCTCCTATAATTCACCCCTCCACTTT. This translates into CASSIGRSSYNSPLHF. The chain joins TRBV19 to TRBJ1-6; D gene unclear. The V gene lost 3 bases and the J gene lost 0 bases, with 9 bases spanning the gap. CDR1 is LNHDA and CDR2 is SQIVND in the germline V gene (reference sequence). The CDR3 runs to 16 residues.